The TCR beta chain described here comes from a study of CD8 T cells in Susac syndrome. Controls were healthy donors (matched for age and sex). Negative isolation yielded CD4+ and CD8+ T cells, and FACS enriched TEMRA cells. V lost 2 bases to trimming and J lost 7 bases, with 12 bases between them. Germline assignment: CDR1 SGHTA and CDR2 FQGTGA. This CDR3 contains 13 residues. This clonotype was observed once. cDNA came from approximately 0.5 to 1 ug RNA primed by random hexamers. Amplification of TCR beta CDR3 used immunoSEQ multiplex PCR across 54 Vbeta and 13 Jbeta. TCRdb re-called the immunoSEQ multiplex PCR reads with MiXCR, one entry per CDR3 protein. Here the sample spans 70,000 or so distinct CDR3 sequences, roughly 94% being singletons.

Material for sequencing was CD8+ T cells from PBMCs. The chain is built from TRBV7-3 and TRBJ2-7; D uncertain. The sequence came from a human donor in good health. CDR3 in amino acids: CASSLVAQGEQYV. The CDR3 DNA sequence: TGTGCCAGCAGCTTAGTAGCCCAAGGGGAGCAGTACGTC.